Listed below are T cell receptor beta chains from one sample, sequenced in a study of T cell responses to AZD1222 COVID-19 vaccine. The repertoire was sequenced with immunoSEQ multiplex PCR; TCRdb's copy has only in-frame clones and lacks some. This table holds around 140,000 clones, more than 80% found once. This sample comprised peripheral blood, obtained 28 days after the second dose of the MenACWY control vaccine. The receptors shown here come from an adult who received the MenACWY meningococcal vaccine as a control. The CDR3 runs from the conserved cysteine through the conserved F or W. Part of the rows lack a size; the others show once, few, many or a class for expanded clones.

V: TRBV7-6; size: -; J: TRBJ1-5; CDR3: CASSLVEGDQPQHF
V: TRBV19; size: -; J: TRBJ1-2; CDR3: CASSKGTAPYGYTF
V: TRBV3-1/TRBV3-2; size: -; J: TRBJ2-5; CDR3: CASSQDSGGQETQYF
V: TRBV12-5; size: few; J: TRBJ2-2; CDR3: CASGLGGTNTGELFF
V: TRBV3-1/TRBV3-2; size: -; J: TRBJ1-2; CDR3: CASSHPLGRTLYGYTF
V: TRBV28; size: few; J: TRBJ1-5; CDR3: CASSSPAQGGIQPQHF
V: TRBV5-1; size: -; J: TRBJ2-2; CDR3: CASSLSLGGTGELFF
V: TRBV18; size: -; J: TRBJ2-1; CDR3: CASSPGLAVNEQFF
V: TRBV19; size: -; J: TRBJ2-3; CDR3: CASRPGTGGSDTQYF
V: TRBV18; size: -; J: TRBJ2-2; CDR3: CASSQGLAADLKGLFF
V: TRBV14; size: -; J: TRBJ2-4; CDR3: CASSQDEVSQYF
V: TRBV18; size: -; J: TRBJ2-3; CDR3: CASSLYADTQYF
V: TRBV9; size: -; J: TRBJ2-2; CDR3: CASSVWREWAGELFF
V: TRBV7-8; size: -; J: TRBJ2-2; CDR3: CASTAQGDGELFF
V: TRBV6-1; size: -; J: TRBJ1-5; CDR3: CASSVSRDLVGGNQPQHF
V: TRBV7-3; size: few; J: TRBJ1-5; CDR3: CASSLGSSQPQHF
V: TRBV4-2; size: -; J: TRBJ2-2; CDR3: CASSQPPETGGTGELFF
V: TRBV7-9; size: -; J: TRBJ2-6; CDR3: CASSLAGGFGANVLTF
V: TRBV13; size: -; J: TRBJ1-2; CDR3: CASSLNRGQGGYTF
V: TRBV15; size: -; J: TRBJ1-5; CDR3: CATSRVPGPWQPQHF
V: TRBV11-2; size: -; J: TRBJ1-1; CDR3: CASSPQNRGNTEAFF
V: TRBV27; size: -; J: TRBJ2-5; CDR3: CASSLDRRKQETQYF
V: TRBV28; size: -; J: TRBJ2-1; CDR3: CASSPWTSGNNEQFF
V: TRBV5-1; size: -; J: TRBJ1-4; CDR3: CASSKGTGGDEKLFF
V: TRBV7-6; size: -; J: TRBJ2-7; CDR3: CASSRLGQWPSYEQYF
V: TRBV3-1/TRBV3-2; size: -; J: TRBJ1-2; CDR3: CASSQGLRGPSYGYTF
V: TRBV18; size: -; J: TRBJ2-1; CDR3: CASSSLAGESHNEQFF
V: TRBV9; size: -; J: TRBJ2-3; CDR3: CASSVGPSSTDTQYF
V: TRBV11-2; size: -; J: TRBJ2-7; CDR3: CASSAGTGSYEQYF
V: TRBV7-2; size: -; J: TRBJ2-7; CDR3: CASSLGGTAYEQYF
V: TRBV5-6; size: -; J: TRBJ1-2; CDR3: CASSSQGARGYTF
V: TRBV19; size: once; J: TRBJ1-5; CDR3: CAITRLYSNQPQHF
V: TRBV6-2/TRBV6-3; size: -; J: TRBJ2-7; CDR3: CASSFTTSGGTIKTAQYF
V: TRBV28; size: -; J: TRBJ2-7; CDR3: CASKDSYEQYF
V: TRBV5-1; size: -; J: TRBJ2-5; CDR3: CASSRSGAGDQETQYF
V: TRBV9; size: -; J: TRBJ2-1; CDR3: CASSVGGGSNEQFF
V: TRBV7-3; size: -; J: TRBJ1-1; CDR3: CASSPTGGDTEAFF
V: TRBV6-6; size: -; J: TRBJ1-6; CDR3: CASSLQLGTGGNSPLHF
V: TRBV14; size: few; J: TRBJ2-1; CDR3: CASSPRLGLAGMSSYNEQFF
V: TRBV28; size: -; J: TRBJ1-5; CDR3: CASSSWTGEGQPQHF
V: TRBV28; size: -; J: TRBJ2-7; CDR3: CASSRSSGGSLACEQYF
V: TRBV7-8; size: -; J: TRBJ2-1; CDR3: CASSFDIREQFF
V: TRBV28; size: -; J: TRBJ2-4; CDR3: CASSLPGPGIAKNIQYF
V: TRBV10-3; size: -; J: TRBJ2-3; CDR3: CAISGHPTDTQYF
V: TRBV9; size: -; J: TRBJ2-2; CDR3: CASSVGLASGELFF
V: TRBV19; size: -; J: TRBJ2-7; CDR3: CASTQSGLAGGPSYEQYF
V: TRBV5-1; size: -; J: TRBJ1-4; CDR3: CASSQGPTNEKLFF
V: TRBV19; size: -; J: TRBJ2-2; CDR3: CASSLSRATGELFF
V: TRBV20-1; size: -; J: TRBJ2-3; CDR3: CSARSGDTQYF
V: TRBV4-2; size: -; J: TRBJ1-2; CDR3: CASSLMGLEYGYTF